A selection of T cell receptor beta chains follows, all from one sample in a study of blood T cell repertoires in COVID-19. Sequencing was performed with immunoSEQ multiplex PCR; in TCRdb, only in-frame clones are kept and a portion is missing. This sample has more than 350,000 clones, with around nine tenths found just once. The sequenced sample consisted of PBMCs or T cells enriched from blood (not recorded which). The origin of the receptors is a woman aged 50 to 60 who had recovered from COVID-19. CDR3s include the opening cysteine and the closing phenylalanine or tryptophan. D genes are given only for firm matches. Where a row states a size, it is once, few, many or the class of an expanded clone; other rows omit it.

>TRBJ1-2|-|TRBV6-6|-
CASSYSRRAAFYGYTF
TGTGCCAGCAGTTACTCGCGGAGGGCCGCCTTCTATGGCTACACCTTC
>TRBJ1-6|-|TRBV7-2|once
CASSLPGSYNSPLHF
TGTGCCAGCAGCTTGCCAGGATCCTATAATTCACCCCTCCACTTT
>TRBJ2-7|-|TRBV7-8|-
CASSLVAGYEQYF
TGTGCCAGCAGCTTAGTGGCGGGCTACGAGCAGTACTTC
>TRBJ2-7|TRBD2|TRBV27|-
CASTLRSGAPYEQYF
TGTGCCAGCACCCTGAGGAGCGGGGCCCCCTACGAGCAGTACTTC
>TRBJ1-2|TRBD1|TRBV5-5|-
CASSLGDRGFNYGYTF
TGTGCCAGCAGCTTGGGGGACAGGGGGTTTAACTATGGCTACACCTTC
>TRBJ2-1|-|TRBV11-3|few
CASSLVGDEQFF
TGTGCCAGCAGCTTAGTGGGAGATGAGCAGTTCTTC
>TRBJ2-7|-|TRBV6-5|-
CATKRDIYEQYF
TGTGCCACAAAACGGGATATCTACGAGCAGTACTTC
>TRBJ2-3|-|TRBV30|-
CAWARSTDTQYF
TGTGCCTGGGCCAGGAGCACAGATACGCAGTATTTT
>TRBJ2-3|TRBD1|TRBV2|-
CASNDRDWAELSTDTQYF
TGTGCCAGCAACGACAGGGATTGGGCCGAACTGAGTACAGATACGCAGTATTTT
>TRBJ1-1|-|TRBV3-1/TRBV3-2|-
CASSQGTRGVRLEAFF
TGTGCCAGCAGCCAAGGCACACGCGGGGTCCGTTTAGAAGCTTTCTTT
>TRBJ1-2|-|TRBV10-3|-
CAIRPEAGFYGYTF
TGTGCCATCAGGCCTGAGGCAGGGTTCTATGGCTACACCTTC
>TRBJ1-2|TRBD1|TRBV10-2|-
CASMNGDRRNYGYTF
TGCGCCAGCATGAACGGGGACAGGAGAAACTATGGCTACACCTTC
>TRBJ1-2|-|TRBV6-5|-
CASSPVQSTYGYTF
TGTGCCAGCAGTCCCGTACAGAGCACCTATGGCTACACCTTC
>TRBJ2-7|-|TRBV6-5|-
CASNGGSSYEQYF
TGTGCCAGCAACGGGGGAAGCTCCTACGAGCAGTACTTC
>TRBJ1-4|-|TRBV5-5|-
CASSWEGGPEKLFF
TGTGCCAGCAGCTGGGAGGGGGGACCGGAAAAACTGTTTTTT
>TRBJ2-1|-|TRBV27|-
CASSSNNEQFF
TGTGCCAGCAGTTCCAACAATGAGCAGTTCTTC
>TRBJ1-5|-|TRBV11-2|-
CASSVTGLSNQPQHF
TGTGCCAGCAGCGTCACAGGCCTTAGCAATCAGCCCCAGCATTTT
>TRBJ1-3|-|TRBV5-4|-
CASRGGGNTIYF
TGTGCCAGCAGGGGAGGTGGAAACACCATATATTTT
>TRBJ2-7|-|TRBV10-3|-
CAISLRGGSHEQYF
TGTGCCATCAGTCTCCGAGGAGGGTCCCACGAGCAGTACTTC
>TRBJ2-2|TRBD2|TRBV7-9|-
CASSPRTSGGDTGELFF
TGTGCCAGCAGCCCCAGGACTAGCGGGGGGGACACCGGGGAGCTGTTTTTT
>TRBJ2-5|-|TRBV7-6|-
CASSISWQGGEETQYF
TGTGCCAGCAGCATAAGTTGGCAGGGGGGCGAGGAGACCCAGTACTTC
>TRBJ1-6|-|TRBV7-9|-
CASRGGDYNSPLHF
TGTGCCTCCCGAGGGGGTGACTATAATTCACCCCTCCACTTT
>TRBJ1-2|TRBD1|TRBV6-2/TRBV6-3|few
CASSYSTGGEDYGYTF
TGTGCCAGCAGTTACTCAACAGGGGGCGAAGACTATGGCTACACCTTC
>TRBJ2-7|-|TRBV6-2/TRBV6-3|once
CASSYIAPTGTNYEQYF
TGTGCCAGCAGTTATATCGCCCCCACGGGAACAAACTACGAGCAGTACTTC
>TRBJ2-2|-|TRBV6-5|-
CASVKLMNTGELFF
TGTGCCAGCGTTAAACTAATGAACACCGGGGAGCTGTTTTTT